This T cell receptor beta chain appears in the sequencing data of a study of blood T cell repertoires in COVID-19. For the study at large: Sites across the United States, Italy and Spain contributed samples from acute and convalescent COVID-19.

V shed 9 bases, J shed 4 bases, and the junction held 11 bases outside the gene matches. The CDR3 consists of 15 residues. Germline-derived CDR1 and CDR2 are LNHDA and SQIVND (reference sequence). This clone is a singleton in its sample. The table came from immunoSEQ multiplex PCR; TCRdb's copy has only in-frame clones and leaves some out. The sample shows 55,000 to 70,000 clones, approximately 86% of them seen only once. This clonotype was sampled from a man aged 50 to 59 with acute or convalescent COVID-19. V gene TRBV19 combines with J gene TRBJ2-3, with TRBD2 matching 9 bases. Sequencing input: peripheral blood. The DNA for the CDR3 is TGTGCCAGCCAGGGTATTAGCGGGGGCGCAGATACGCAGTATTTT. This gives the protein CASQGISGGADTQYF.